The sequence of this T cell receptor beta chain was determined in a study of blood T cell repertoires in COVID-19. The wider study: The analysed material was cDNA or gDNA that came from T cells, B-cell-depleted T cells, or PBMCs.

The table came from immunoSEQ multiplex PCR; TCRdb's copy has only in-frame clones and leaves some out. The repertoire holds over 200,000 clones, with 85% to 90% as singletons. The CDR3 has 16 amino acids. V lost 2 bases to trimming and J lost 4 bases; unmatched junction nucleotides: 9. The germline CDR1 and CDR2 sequences are MGHRA and YSYEKL. The sample was PBMCs or T cells enriched from blood (not recorded which). The genes are TRBV4-1 and TRBJ1-2, with 8 positions matching TRBD1. The receptor comes from a man in his thirties or forties who had recovered from COVID-19. As DNA, the CDR3 is TGCGCCAGCAGCCAACCGGCCCAGGGGGCAGGCTATGGCTACACCTTC. The encoded protein is CASSQPAQGAGYGYTF.